One and the same sample provided the 20 T cell receptor beta chains below, sequenced in a study of T-cell memory formation after mild COVID-19. TCRdb re-derived calls from the 5' RACE reads in MiXCR, one entry per CDR3 protein. The sample has about 130,000 distinct CDR3 sequences, 17% seen once. The sequencing input was PBMCs or a T cell subset sorted from them (not recorded which). The source is a man between 18 and 35 years old who had mild COVID-19 (a few samples of this study predate the infection). Cell type and time point are not known.

This clonotype was seen many times. The J gene is TRBJ2-5, the V gene TRBV2; 16 nucleotides match TRBD2. Germline-derived CDR1 and CDR2 are SNHLY and FYNNEI. The CDR3 contains 14 residues. After removal of 6 bases from V and 9 bases from J, the junction contained 4 bases not matched to a gene. This CDR3 reads CASSPGTSGGAQYF. CDR3 DNA sequence: TGTGCCAGCAGCCCCGGGACTAGCGGGGGGGCCCAGTACTTC.

V is TRBV2 and J is TRBJ2-2; D possibly corresponds to TRBD2 (5 bases). The CDR3 is made up of 14 amino acids. CDR1 SNHLY and CDR2 FYNNEI come from the germline V gene. V lost 6 bases, J lost 2 bases, and 10 bases lay in between. CDR3 DNA sequence: TGTGCCAGCAGCCGACGGGAAAACACCGGGGAGCTGTTTTTT. The encoded protein is CASSRRENTGELFF.

This clonotype appeared a few times. The chain combines TRBV11-3 with TRBJ2-2; a possible D gene is TRBD2 (5 bases). Germline assignment: CDR1 SGHNT and CDR2 YENEEA. V lost 1 base and J 3 bases, leaving 12 bases between the germline ends. This CDR3 is built from 16 residues. CDR3 amino acids: CASSLGGGRDTGELFF. CDR3 sequence (DNA): TGTGCCAGCAGCTTAGGCGGAGGTCGAGACACCGGGGAGCTGTTTTTT.

This clonotype was detected a few times. The CDR3 sequence is CASSQDGGYSNQPQHF. CDR3 nucleotides: TGTGCCAGCAGCCAAGATGGGGGGTATAGCAATCAGCCCCAGCATTTT. The V call is TRBV3-1, the J call TRBJ1-5, with D possibly TRBD1 on 5 matching bases. This CDR3 comprises 16 residues. Per germline, CDR1 LGHDT and CDR2 YNNKEL (reference sequence). The V gene lost 0 bases and the J gene lost 0 bases, with 9 bases spanning the gap.

This clonotype turned up a few times. V gene TRBV3-1 combines with J gene TRBJ2-2; 7 positions agree with TRBD2. CDR1 LGHDT and CDR2 YNNKEL come from the germline V gene (reference sequence). Trimming took 1 base from V and 3 from J; bases not matched to a gene: 11. The CDR3 length is 18 residues. In nucleotides, the CDR3 is TGTGCCAGCAGCCAAGCGTCGTGGCTAGCGGATTACACCGGGGAGCTGTTTTTT. Its translation: CASSQASWLADYTGELFF.

The V and J genes are TRBV7-6 and TRBJ2-2; D is possibly TRBD2 (5 bases). CDR3 length: 13 residues. Germline V lookup: CDR1 SGHVS, CDR2 FNYEAQ. Trimming pared 7 bases from V and 5 bases from J, leaving 11 bases between. The CDR3 loop reads CASTAEPTGELFF. CDR3 in DNA: TGTGCCAGCACAGCGGAGCCGACCGGGGAGCTGTTTTTT.

The chain links TRBV5-1 to TRBJ1-1; 7 bases agree with TRBD1. CDR1 and CDR2 (germline): SGHRS, YFSETQ. V lost 8 bases, J lost 2 bases, and 9 bases stayed unmatched. The CDR3 covers 14 residues. CDR3 sequence: CASNRGLSNTEAFF. The CDR3 DNA reads TGCGCCAGTAACAGGGGACTTTCAAACACTGAAGCTTTCTTT.

This clonotype was found a few times. The chain recombines TRBV7-2 with TRBJ2-7, with 7 bases that match TRBD1. Unmatched junction bases numbered 4, after V lost 3 bases and J lost 5 bases. The CDR3 has 13 residues. CDR1 is SGHTA, CDR2 FQGNSA, per germline. The CDR3 DNA sequence: TGTGCCAGCAGCTTCGACAGGGACCACGAGCAGTACGTC. It yields the protein CASSFDRDHEQYV.

The V and J genes are TRBV18 and TRBJ1-3; D remains ambiguous. Trimming cost V 2 bases and J 0 bases, with 14 bases left between them. Germline V gene sequence: CDR1 KGHSH, CDR2 LQKENI. CDR3 length: 17 residues. The CDR3 protein is CASSPLAGLSSGNTIYF. The CDR3 nucleotides are TGTGCCAGCTCACCATTAGCCGGATTAAGCTCTGGAAACACCATATATTTT.

The chain carries TRBV20-1 and TRBJ2-7, with D perhaps matching TRBD1 (5 bases). V was shortened by 5 bases and J by 4 bases, with 12 bases between the two germline ends. The V gene's germline CDR1 is DFQATT and CDR2 SNEGSKA (reference sequence). The CDR3 sequence is 12 residues long. Here the CDR3 DNA reads TGCAGTGCTGCCCTCGACAGTTACGAGCAGTACGTC. This translates into CSAALDSYEQYV.

This clonotype was picked up a small number of times. J is TRBJ2-3 and V is TRBV7-2, with D unresolved. With 2 bases removed from V and 1 base from J, the gap between germline ends came to 7 bases. From germline, CDR1 is SGHTA and CDR2 FQGNSA. This CDR3 has 14 amino acids. CDR3 region: CASSLLARTDTQYF. CDR3 DNA: TGTGCCAGCAGCTTATTGGCACGCACAGATACGCAGTATTTT. Variable domain in full (rest from reference TRBV7-2 and TRBJ2-3): GAGVSQSPSNKVTEKGKDVELRCDPISGHTALYWYRQSLGQGLEFLIYFQGNSAPDKSGLPSDRFSAERTGGSVSTLTIQRTQQEDSAVYLCASSLLARTDTQYFGPGTRLTVL.

In this sample, this clonotype turned up a few times. V is TRBV5-1 and J is TRBJ2-5; tentatively, D is TRBD1 (6 bases). Trimming left V 6 bases short and J 5 bases short, with 17 bases between. CDR1 is SGHRS and CDR2 is YFSETQ in the germline V gene. The CDR3 extends over 14 amino acids. The CDR3 region is CASNQQTGGETQYF. The DNA for the CDR3 is TGCGCCAGCAACCAACAGACAGGAGGCGAGACCCAGTACTTC. The complete variable domain, with remaining parts taken from reference TRBV5-1 and TRBJ2-5, reads KAGVTQTPRYLIKTRGQQVTLSCSPISGHRSVSWYQQTPGQGLQFLFEYFSETQRNKGNFPGRFSGRQFSNSRSEMNVSTLELGDSALYLCASNQQTGGETQYFGPGTRLLVL.

The genes are TRBV5-1 and TRBJ2-3; 8 positions match TRBD2. This CDR3 has 16 residues. Germline CDR1 and CDR2: SGHRS and YFSETQ. With V trimmed by 4 bases and J by 1 base, 8 bases remained unmatched. In nucleotides, the CDR3 is TGCGCCAGCAGCCCGGGGGTCGGGGGGGGCACAGATACGCAGTATTTT. It is translated as CASSPGVGGGTDTQYF.

This clonotype was detected only a few times. The chain carries TRBV4-1 and TRBJ2-1; no clear D. The germline CDR1 and CDR2 sequences are MGHRA and YSYEKL. The ends were cut back, 1 base at V and 7 bases at J, with 14 bases in the middle. This CDR3 has 15 amino acids. In nucleotides, the CDR3 is TGCGCCAGCAGCCAAGGGCTCCTCGGTACGAATGAGCAGTTCTTC. As protein: CASSQGLLGTNEQFF.

There are many counts of this clonotype. This chain joins TRBV7-3 and TRBJ2-1, with TRBD1 matching over 10 bases. V was clipped by 4 bases and J by 7 bases; unmatched bases: 4. Per the germline V gene, CDR1 is SGHTA and CDR2 is FQGTGA. The CDR3 is 14 residues long. CDR3 sequence: CASSSGTGENEQFF. As DNA, the CDR3 is TGTGCCAGCAGCTCCGGGACAGGGGAAAATGAGCAGTTCTTC.

This clonotype has just a few counts. The rearrangement joins TRBV27 to TRBJ2-6; 7 positions agree with TRBD1. The germline gives CDR1 MNHEY, CDR2 SMNVEV (reference sequence). The CDR3 is made up of 15 amino acids. J was trimmed by 3 bases and V by 4 bases; bases with no gene match: 3. The CDR3 bases are TGTGCCAGCAGTTGGGACAGCCGTGGGGCCAACGTCCTGACTTTC. Residues: CASSWDSRGANVLTF.

The rearrangement joins TRBV30 to TRBJ1-2; 8 bases map to TRBD1. Germline assignment: CDR1 GTSNPN and CDR2 SVGIG (reference sequence). The J segment lost 4 bases and the V segment lost 5 bases, leaving 3 bases of the junction unmatched. CDR3 size: 12 residues. The CDR3 region has the DNA TGTGCCTGGCTCACAGGGGGCTATGGCTACACCTTC. It encodes CAWLTGGYGYTF.

There are a few counts of this clonotype. The gene calls are TRBV4-2 and TRBJ2-1; 9 bases align to TRBD1. Germline CDR1 reads LGHNA; CDR2 reads YNFKEQ. The trim removed 0 bases at V and 5 bases at J, leaving 8 bases unmatched. This CDR3 region has 17 residues. This CDR3 is CASSQDMLGQGNNEQFF. CDR3 coding DNA: TGTGCCAGCAGCCAAGATATGCTGGGACAGGGAAACAATGAGCAGTTCTTC.

The J gene is TRBJ1-1, the V gene TRBV6-5; D is unresolved. This CDR3 has 13 amino acids. Germline V lookup: CDR1 MNHEY, CDR2 SVGAGI. V was trimmed by 2 bases and J by 1 base, leaving 5 bases between them. The CDR3: CASSYGRNTEAFF. The DNA of the CDR3 is TGTGCCAGCAGTTACGGTAGGAACACTGAAGCTTTCTTT.

This clonotype was observed a few times. V gene TRBV6-5 combines with J gene TRBJ1-2, with D possibly being TRBD1 (5 bases). The CDR3 has 13 residues. Germline V CDR1 and CDR2: MNHEY, SVGAGI. V lost 4 bases, J lost 8 bases, and 14 bases lay in between. CDR3 sequence reads: CASSSTGDRGYTF. DNA of the CDR3: TGTGCCAGCAGTTCCACCGGGGACCGCGGCTACACCTTC.